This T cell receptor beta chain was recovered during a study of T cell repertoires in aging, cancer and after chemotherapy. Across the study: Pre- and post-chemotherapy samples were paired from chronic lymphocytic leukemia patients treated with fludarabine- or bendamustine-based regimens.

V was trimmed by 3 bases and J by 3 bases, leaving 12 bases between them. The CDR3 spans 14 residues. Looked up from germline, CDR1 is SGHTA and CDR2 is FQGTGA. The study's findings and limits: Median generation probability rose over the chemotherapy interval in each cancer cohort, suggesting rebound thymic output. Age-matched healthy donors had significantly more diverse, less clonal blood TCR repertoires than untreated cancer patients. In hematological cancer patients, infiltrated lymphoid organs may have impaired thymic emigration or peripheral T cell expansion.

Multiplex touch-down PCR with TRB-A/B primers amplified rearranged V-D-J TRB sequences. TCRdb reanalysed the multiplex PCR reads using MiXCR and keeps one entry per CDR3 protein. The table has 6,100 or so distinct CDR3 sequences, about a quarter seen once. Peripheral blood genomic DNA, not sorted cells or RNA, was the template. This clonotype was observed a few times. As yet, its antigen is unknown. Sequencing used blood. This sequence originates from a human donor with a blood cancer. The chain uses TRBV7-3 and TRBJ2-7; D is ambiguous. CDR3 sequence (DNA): TGTGCCAGCAGCTTCAGACCCGACAACTACGAGCAGTACTTC. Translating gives CASSFRPDNYEQYF.